These 26 T cell receptor beta chains share one sample of origin, sequenced in a study of human T cells and chemical hapten exposure. Sample time point: patch test 1, 2 weeks after DPC sensitization. Treatment: therapeutic diphenylcyclopropenone sensitization with weekly scalp DPC. TCRdb re-analysed the RACE reads in MiXCR, keeping a single row per CDR3 protein. The table lists about 340,000 distinct CDR3 sequences, around 7% of them singletons. The sample was whole blood, taken in connection with sensitization to the hapten diphenylcyclopropenone (DPC). The receptors come from a young woman with alopecia areata. Some clones in this sample may be carry-over from other donors' samples.

This clonotype was picked up many times. The chain couples TRBV9 to TRBJ2-3; 7 bases fit TRBD2. The germline V gene encodes CDR1 SGDLS and CDR2 YYNGEE. Trimming at V came to 4 bases and at J to 1 base, leaving 3 bases not matched to a gene. The CDR3 has 14 amino acids. The CDR3 nucleotides are TGTGCCAGCAGCCTACGGGAGGGCACAGATACGCAGTATTTT. Its translation: CASSLREGTDTQYF.

This chain uses TRBV29-1 with TRBJ1-1, with 7 nucleotides matching TRBD1. The V gene's germline CDR1 is SQVTM and CDR2 ANQGSEA. J was trimmed by 5 bases and V by 7 bases; bases with no gene match: 10. The CDR3 length is 13 residues. The CDR3 reads CSATQTGLTEAFF. The CDR3 DNA reads as TGCAGCGCGACCCAGACAGGGTTGACTGAAGCTTTCTTT.

The genes are TRBV29-1 and TRBJ1-1; 9 positions match TRBD1. Germline lookup yields CDR1 SQVTM and CDR2 ANQGSEA. V was pared by 3 bases and J by 2 bases, with 4 bases of the junction left unmatched. The CDR3 runs to 14 residues. CDR3 sequence (DNA): TGCAGCGTTGAGTGGGACAGGGTTAACACTGAAGCTTTCTTT. The encoded protein is CSVEWDRVNTEAFF.

The table lists this clonotype with a few counts. The V gene is TRBV6-2 or TRBV6-3, the J gene TRBJ2-7; 10 positions agree with TRBD1. Trimming took 2 bases from V and 4 from J; bases not matched to a gene: 5. This CDR3 spans 15 amino acids. Germline V gene sequence: CDR1 MNHEY, CDR2 SVGEGT. The CDR3 here is CASSYETGGLYEQYF. The CDR3 coding sequence is TGTGCCAGCAGTTACGAGACAGGGGGCTTGTACGAGCAGTACTTC.

This clonotype was found many times. The chain combines TRBV7-8 with TRBJ1-2; weak D call: TRBD1 (6 bases). V shed 1 base and J shed 2 bases, with 14 bases lying between them. The CDR3 has 16 amino acids. CDR1 and CDR2 (germline): SGHVS, FQNEAQ. The CDR3 DNA follows: TGTGCCAGCAGCTTAGGGACAGCTAAACCGAACTATGGCTACACCTTC. It yields the protein CASSLGTAKPNYGYTF.

This clonotype was detected many times. J is TRBJ2-5 and V is TRBV29-1; D is uncertain. This CDR3 contains 11 residues. Germline values: CDR1 SQVTM, CDR2 ANQGSEA. The V gene lost 3 bases and the J gene lost 3 bases, with 5 bases spanning the gap. The CDR3 sequence is CSVDREETQYF. Written as DNA, the CDR3 is TGCAGCGTTGATAGGGAAGAGACCCAGTACTTC.

A note on this clonotype: The junction shows a germline mismatch at one end, possibly a read error. The V gene is TRBV20-1, the J gene TRBJ2-3; maybe TRBD2 (6 bases). This CDR3 is 15 amino acids long. Germline V CDR1 and CDR2: DFQATT, SNEGSKA (reference sequence). The CDR3 sequence is CSARPVSGFTNTQYF. The CDR3, as DNA: TGCAGTGCTAGACCGGTTAGCGGATTCACAAATACGCAGTATTTT.

This clonotype has just a few counts. One end of the junction is discordant with germline, which a read error may explain. V gene TRBV28 combines with J gene TRBJ2-3; D perhaps matches TRBD1 (6 bases). Germline CDR1 and CDR2: MDHEN and SYDVKM. The CDR3 totals 18 residues. CDR3 residues: CANSSEPGHLGAPDTQYF. DNA of the CDR3: TGTGCCAACAGTTCGGAACCGGGACACCTGGGGGCACCAGATACGCAGTATTTT.

This clonotype was found a few times. The genes are TRBV6-4 and TRBJ2-3; D ambiguous. The CDR3 runs to 15 residues. CDR1 MRHNA and CDR2 SNTAGT come from the germline V gene. Trimming shortened V by 4 bases and J by 0 bases, and 11 bases separated the two germline ends. The CDR3 DNA follows: TGTGCCAGCAGTGCCCGATCCGTTAGCACAGATACGCAGTATTTT. This translates into CASSARSVSTDTQYF.

This clonotype came up a few times. V and J are TRBV6-5 and TRBJ2-1, with TRBD1 matching 8 bases. Germline V gives CDR1 MNHEY, CDR2 SVGAGI. With V trimmed by 6 bases and J by 10 bases, 5 bases remained unmatched. The CDR3 has 12 residues. This chain's CDR3 is CASRPDRGEQFF. The CDR3 coding sequence is TGTGCCAGCAGACCCGACAGGGGCGAGCAGTTCTTC.

This clonotype was seen repeatedly, ten times or more. The gene calls are TRBV18 and TRBJ1-1; 9 bases map to TRBD1. CDR1 KGHSH and CDR2 LQKENI come from the germline V gene. V was clipped by 6 bases and J by 6 bases; unmatched bases: 17. The CDR3 consists of 17 residues. CDR3: CASSRQGEVLVIPEAFF. CDR3 DNA sequence: TGTGCCAGCTCCCGACAGGGGGAGGTATTAGTGATCCCTGAAGCTTTCTTT.

The V and J genes are TRBV20-1 and TRBJ2-3; 10 bases map to TRBD2. The V segment lost 5 bases and the J segment 2 bases; nucleotides outside the gene matches: 4. This CDR3 spans 14 amino acids. The germline gives CDR1 DFQATT, CDR2 SNEGSKA (reference sequence). The chain's CDR3 is CSALLAGVTDTQYF. The CDR3 DNA is TGCAGTGCTCTTCTAGCGGGGGTCACAGATACGCAGTATTTT.

This clonotype was seen more than once but under ten times. The gene calls are TRBV6-2 or TRBV6-3 and TRBJ1-1, with D maybe TRBD1 (5 bases). V dropped 2 bases and J dropped 1 base, with 11 bases sitting between them. CDR3 length: 15 residues. Germline V gene data show CDR1 as MNHEY and CDR2 as SVGEGT. The CDR3 nucleotides are TGTGCCAGCAGTTACGGCTTGCAGGGGAACACTGAAGCTTTCTTT. Encoded protein: CASSYGLQGNTEAFF.

In its sample, this clonotype was seen many times. This rearrangement joins TRBV7-8 to TRBJ2-7, with 9 bases fitting TRBD2. The CDR3 is 16 amino acids. CDR1 is SGHVS, CDR2 FQNEAQ, per germline. The trim removed 0 bases at V and 4 bases at J, leaving 7 bases unmatched. In DNA form, the CDR3 reads TGTGCCAGCAGCTTAGCTGAACCGGGACTAGCATACGAGCAGTACTTC. Translated: CASSLAEPGLAYEQYF.

The chain recombines TRBV4-2 with TRBJ1-4; 9 nucleotides agree with TRBD1. Unmatched junction bases numbered 11, after V lost 4 bases and J lost 8 bases. Germline V gene lookup returns CDR1 LGHNA and CDR2 YNFKEQ. The CDR3 spans 16 residues. CDR3 residues: CASSRNRGTGNEKLFF. The CDR3 nucleotides are TGTGCCAGCAGCCGAAATCGTGGGACAGGGAACGAAAAACTGTTTTTT.

Many counts were recorded for this clonotype. The chain uses TRBV6-2 or TRBV6-3 and TRBJ2-7, with D possibly being TRBD1 or TRBD2 (6 bases each). Germline V gene data show CDR1 as MNHEY and CDR2 as SVGEGT. This CDR3 region has 15 residues. Trimming pared 0 bases from V and 2 bases from J, leaving 11 bases between. CDR3 region: CASSYSFGGAYEQYF. The CDR3 coding sequence is TGTGCCAGCAGTTACTCTTTCGGGGGCGCCTACGAGCAGTACTTC.

This clonotype was detected only a few times. The chain couples TRBV19 to TRBJ1-1, with TRBD1 matching 9 bases. Looked up from germline, CDR1 is LNHDA and CDR2 is SQIVND (reference sequence). V dropped 5 bases and J dropped 8; count of bases not matched to a gene: 12. There are 15 residues in the CDR3. CDR3 residues: CASSDRDRVMGEAFF. DNA of the CDR3: TGTGCCAGTAGTGACCGGGACAGGGTCATGGGGGAAGCTTTCTTT.

This clonotype was seen repeatedly, ten times or more. The chain has TRBV2 and TRBJ2-3, with D perhaps matching TRBD2 (6 bases). V lost 11 bases to trimming and J lost 1 base, with 16 bases between them. Germline CDR1 is SNHLY and CDR2 is FYNNEI. The CDR3 has 14 amino acids. Written as DNA, the CDR3 is TGTGCCGGAAAACTGGGCGGGGGCACAGATACGCAGTATTTT. Translated: CAGKLGGGTDTQYF.

This clonotype has at least ten counts. Compared with germline, one end of the junction differs, possibly owing to a read error. V is TRBV7-7 and J is TRBJ2-3, with D possibly TRBD1 on 6 matching bases. The CDR3 sequence is 15 residues long. The germline V gene encodes CDR1 SSHAT and CDR2 FNYEAQ (reference sequence). CDR3 protein: CASSLGAGQTDTQYF. The CDR3 coding sequence is TGTGCTAGCAGCTTGGGGGCAGGGCAAACAGATACGCAGTATTTT.

V usage is TRBV27 and J usage is TRBJ1-5, with TRBD1 as a possible D gene (5 bases). Germline CDR1 is MNHEY and CDR2 is SMNVEV (reference sequence). V was pared by 6 bases and J by 7 bases, with 16 bases between. The length of the CDR3 is 14 residues. The CDR3 protein is CASRMGWGEQPQHF. Here the CDR3 DNA reads TGTGCCAGCAGAATGGGGTGGGGGGAGCAGCCCCAGCATTTT.

This clonotype was detected many times. This rearrangement joins TRBV4-2 to TRBJ2-1, with 7 bases aligning to TRBD2. This CDR3 is 15 amino acids long. From germline, CDR1 is LGHNA and CDR2 YNFKEQ. With 3 bases clipped from V and 2 bases from J, the junction kept 4 bases outside the gene matches. The CDR3 DNA is TGTGCCAGCAGCCAGGAGCGGGGAACCTACAATGAGCAGTTCTTC. It codes for CASSQERGTYNEQFF.

This clonotype has more than one count but fewer than ten. The chain recombines TRBV6-5 with TRBJ2-3; perhaps TRBD1 as D (6 bases). The CDR3 spans 14 residues. The germline V gene encodes CDR1 MNHEY and CDR2 SVGAGI. V dropped 5 bases and J dropped 4 bases, with 13 bases sitting between them. The CDR3 loop is CASSQGFQADTQYF. CDR3 bases: TGTGCCAGCAGTCAGGGGTTTCAAGCAGATACGCAGTATTTT.

In this sample, this clonotype turned up many times. J is TRBJ2-2 and V is TRBV4-3, with 7 bases fitting TRBD2. Germline CDR1 and CDR2: LGHNA and YSLEER. With V trimmed by 1 base and J by 4 bases, 9 bases remained unmatched. This CDR3 region has 17 residues. For the CDR3, the DNA is TGCGCCAGCAGCCAAGGGGAGGGGCAGGGAGGCACCGGGGAGCTGTTTTTT. Its translation: CASSQGEGQGGTGELFF.

This clonotype was observed many times. The chain combines TRBV19 with TRBJ2-1; D is possibly TRBD2 (6 bases). V was clipped by 8 bases and J by 7 bases, with 12 bases between them. From germline, CDR1 is LNHDA and CDR2 SQIVND (reference sequence). CDR3 length equals 12 residues. CDR3 DNA: TGTGCCAGTCGAGGGCGGGGAAATGAGCAGTTCTTC. Translating gives CASRGRGNEQFF.

The chain links TRBV14 to TRBJ2-1; D call uncertain. The V gene's germline CDR1 is SGHDN and CDR2 FVKESK. The CDR3 has 12 residues. The V gene lost 4 bases and the J gene lost 6 bases, with 7 bases spanning the gap. The chain's CDR3 is CASSPFGNEQFF. The CDR3, as DNA: TGTGCCAGCAGCCCGTTTGGCAATGAGCAGTTCTTC.

This clonotype was seen ten or more times. The chain combines TRBV6-4 with TRBJ1-6; 7 nucleotides align to TRBD1. The CDR3 consists of 14 residues. Germline lookup yields CDR1 MRHNA and CDR2 SNTAGT. V lost 6 bases, J lost 3 bases, and 2 bases stayed unmatched. CDR3 in DNA: TGTGCCAGCAGGGGGGACAGCTATAATTCACCCCTCCACTTT. Its protein is CASRGDSYNSPLHF.